The source of this T cell receptor beta chain is a study of cytomegalovirus exposure and HLA in healthy donors. At the level of the study: An analysis done earlier identified 90 million to 120 million unique TCR beta sequences from roughly 190 million T cells. Clustering assigned about 80% of the 350 to 400 genotyped donors to the Caucasian-associated ancestry cluster. Study results and limitations: Sequencing had likely introduced a cluster of highly shared sequence variants as an artifact. For TCR beta chains, V- and J-gene trimming was later linked to a missense DCLRE1C variant.

For this clone: Its target is unknown.

The PCR used 60 Vbeta and 13 Jbeta primers. This table comes from immunoSEQ multiplex PCR, and its TCRdb copy is limited to in-frame clones, with some not included. Seen here are some 100,000 clones, about 75% observed once, and the top ten hold 13% to 15%. The CDR3 has 14 amino acids. V lost 1 base to trimming and J lost 2 bases, with 8 bases between them. Germline assignment: CDR1 LGHNA and CDR2 YSLEER. The chain carries TRBV4-3 and TRBJ2-5; D unresolved. Sequenced input: PBMCs. The sequence derives from a male donor in good health and CMV-seropositive. Written as DNA, the CDR3 is TGCGCCAGCAGCCAAGGGCATCATCAAGAGACCCAGTACTTC. Its translation is CASSQGHHQETQYF.